Following are 20 T cell receptor beta chains from one sample sequenced in a study of cytomegalovirus exposure and HLA in healthy donors. Primers included in the PCR were 60 Vbeta and 13 Jbeta primers. Sequencing used immunoSEQ multiplex PCR; TCRdb keeps in-frame clones, though not all of them. The sample yields 50,000 or so clones, around 70% seen once. Sample: PBMCs. Every receptor here comes from a woman aged 45 to 65 in good health and CMV-seronegative.

The V call is TRBV5-1, the J call TRBJ1-3; D may be TRBD1 (6 bases). The CDR3 sequence is 15 residues long. Trimming pared 3 bases from V and 0 bases from J, leaving 10 bases between. CDR1 is SGHRS, CDR2 YFSETQ, per germline. The CDR3 region has the DNA TGCGCCAGCAGCTCCGGACAGCCCTCTGGAAACACCATATATTTT. Encoded protein: CASSSGQPSGNTIYF.

The V call is TRBV6-1, the J call TRBJ2-4, with 12 bases aligning to TRBD2. The CDR3 length is 15 residues. Germline V gene lookup returns CDR1 MNHNS and CDR2 SASEGT. Trimming at V came to 3 bases and at J to 9 bases, leaving 6 bases not matched to a gene. The CDR3 sequence is CASSDRTSGAVIQYF. As DNA, the CDR3 is TGTGCCAGCAGTGATAGGACTAGCGGGGCGGTCATTCAGTACTTC.

This clone has more than one count but fewer than ten. The CDR3 nucleotides read TGTGCCAGCAGCCTCCAGGGGAGGGACACTGAAGCTTTCTTT. Its translation: CASSLQGRDTEAFF. The chain recombines TRBV6-6 with TRBJ1-1; maybe TRBD1 (6 bases). V lost 6 bases to trimming and J lost 3 bases, with 14 bases between them. This CDR3 region has 14 residues. Per germline, CDR1 MNHNY and CDR2 SVGAGI (reference sequence).

This rearrangement joins TRBV18 to TRBJ1-1; maybe TRBD1 (6 bases). Germline V gene data show CDR1 as KGHSH and CDR2 as LQKENI. Trimming removed 3 bases at V and 5 bases at J, with 19 bases between. This CDR3 region has 16 residues. The CDR3 DNA follows: TGTGCCAGCTCACCTCGGGGACAAGGGACGGGGACTGAAGCTTTCTTT. As protein: CASSPRGQGTGTEAFF.

The J gene is TRBJ1-5, the V gene TRBV28; tentative D call: TRBD1 (6 bases). Germline CDR1 is MDHEN and CDR2 is SYDVKM. V was pared by 5 bases and J by 6 bases, with 11 bases between. The CDR3 runs 13 residues. CDR3 sequence: CASSQGWGQPQHF. The DNA of the CDR3 is TGTGCCAGCAGTCAGGGGTGGGGTCAGCCCCAGCATTTT.

The genes are TRBV7-8 and TRBJ1-4; D is perhaps TRBD1 (5 bases). The V and J ends lost 3 bases and 6 bases respectively, with 11 bases between them. This CDR3 contains 14 residues. Germline loops: CDR1 SGHVS, CDR2 FQNEAQ. The CDR3 sequence: CASSFDGGYEKLFF. The CDR3 DNA is TGTGCCAGCAGCTTCGACGGGGGGTATGAAAAACTGTTTTTT.

The chain employs TRBV6-4 and TRBJ2-3, with D possibly being TRBD2 (7 bases). Germline V gene data show CDR1 as MRHNA and CDR2 as SNTAGT. The V end was cut by 7 bases, the J end by 1 base, with 18 bases between. This CDR3 is 16 amino acids long. The CDR3 nucleotides read TGTGCCAGCATTTTCCTCCGGGGGGCCGGCACAGATACGCAGTATTTT. It codes for CASIFLRGAGTDTQYF.

The chain combines TRBV7-9 with TRBJ1-6, with 8 bases that match TRBD1. Looked up from germline, CDR1 is SEHNR and CDR2 is FQNEAQ (reference sequence). The junction had 8 bases not matched to a gene; V was cut back by 1 base and J by 6 bases. This CDR3 comprises 17 residues. CDR3 nucleotide sequence: TGTGCCAGCAGCTTAGTACACGGCCAGGGGGCTAATTCACCCCTCCACTTT. Translating it yields CASSLVHGQGANSPLHF.

The chain is built from TRBV6-5 and TRBJ2-2; maybe TRBD1 (5 bases). Per the germline V gene, CDR1 is MNHEY and CDR2 is SVGAGI. V lost 0 bases and J lost 6, with 8 bases in between. This CDR3 region has 14 residues. CDR3 in amino acids: CASSYSQGAGELFF. CDR3 in DNA: TGTGCCAGCAGTTACTCTCAGGGCGCCGGGGAGCTGTTTTTT.

The count of this clone is one. The J gene is TRBJ2-2, the V gene TRBV7-2; tentatively, D is TRBD2 (7 bases). This CDR3 is 16 amino acids long. Trimming removed 1 base at V and 7 bases at J, with 16 bases between. Per germline, CDR1 SGHTA and CDR2 FQGNSA. CDR3 residues: CASSLVWGGQNGELFF. The CDR3 DNA is TGTGCCAGCAGCTTAGTTTGGGGGGGCCAGAACGGGGAGCTGTTTTTT.

The gene calls are TRBV29-1 and TRBJ2-5; tentative D call: TRBD1 (5 bases). Germline V gives CDR1 SQVTM, CDR2 ANQGSEA. The CDR3 consists of 13 residues. CDR3: CSSSGQVEETQYF. In DNA, the CDR3 is TGCAGTAGTTCAGGGCAGGTCGAGGAGACCCAGTACTTC. Complete variable domain (other parts from reference TRBV29-1 and TRBJ2-5): SAVISQKPSRDICQRGTSLTIQCQVDSQVTMMFWYRQQPGQSLTLIATANQGSEATYESGFVIDKFPISRPNLTFSTLTVSNMSPEDSSIYLCSSSGQVEETQYFGPGTRLLVL.

The chain recombines TRBV6-5 with TRBJ1-5; D is undetermined. The CDR3 sequence is 12 residues long. The V end was cut by 5 bases, the J end by 4 bases, with 6 bases between. Germline loops: CDR1 MNHEY, CDR2 SVGAGI. The CDR3 loop reads CASSEGNQPQHF. CDR3 in DNA: TGTGCCAGCAGTGAGGGAAATCAGCCCCAGCATTTT.

The rearrangement joins TRBV5-7 to TRBJ1-4; 10 bases match TRBD1. TRBV5-7 is classed as an ORF, of uncertain function. V gave up 5 bases and J gave up 0 bases; unmatched junction bases: 7. The length of the CDR3 is 17 residues. The DNA of the CDR3 is TGTGCCAGCAGTTCGGACAGGGGGATATCAACTAATGAAAAACTGTTTTTT. Protein: CASSSDRGISTNEKLFF.

V is TRBV27 and J is TRBJ2-7; D unresolved. V lost 5 bases to trimming and J lost 0 bases, with 5 bases between them. The germline V gene has CDR1 MNHEY and CDR2 SMNVEV (reference sequence). This CDR3 spans 12 amino acids. The chain's CDR3 is CASSPNSYEQYF. As DNA, the CDR3 is TGTGCCAGCAGTCCCAACTCCTACGAGCAGTACTTC.

This clone was detected a few times. This chain links TRBV6-4 with TRBJ2-2; 8 bases are a match to TRBD2. Germline V gene lookup returns CDR1 MRHNA and CDR2 SNTAGT. V was pared by 7 bases and J by 7 bases, with 2 bases of the junction left unmatched. The CDR3 is 12 residues long. The CDR3, as DNA: TGTGCCAGCATAAGCGGGGGCGGGGAGCTGTTTTTT. Its translation: CASISGGGELFF.

The chain employs TRBV5-4 and TRBJ1-1, with D unresolved. CDR3 length equals 14 residues. Germline loops: CDR1 SGHNT, CDR2 YYREEE (reference sequence). V was trimmed by 0 bases and J by 4 bases, leaving 10 bases between them. CDR3 protein: CASSLVEGSTEAFF. For the CDR3, the DNA is TGTGCCAGCAGCTTGGTGGAGGGCAGCACTGAAGCTTTCTTT.

This clone was seen only once. CDR3 bases: TGTGCCAGCAGCTTAACGACCGGGACTAGCAATGAGCAGTTCTTC. Protein: CASSLTTGTSNEQFF. The chain carries TRBV7-6 and TRBJ2-1, with 8 bases that match TRBD2. The CDR3 totals 15 residues. The germline gives CDR1 SGHVS, CDR2 FNYEAQ. After removal of 2 bases from V and 6 bases from J, the junction contained 6 bases not matched to a gene. The whole variable domain, remainder taken from reference TRBV7-6 and TRBJ2-1, is GAGVSQSPRYKVTKRGQDVALRCDPISGHVSLYWYRQALGQGPEFLTYFNYEAQQDKSGLPNDRFSAERPEGSISTLTIQRTEQRDSAMYRCASSLTTGTSNEQFFGPGTRLTVL.

J is TRBJ2-1 and V is TRBV9; TRBD2 agrees at 10 bases. This CDR3 is 15 amino acids long. The germline V gene encodes CDR1 SGDLS and CDR2 YYNGEE. After removal of 6 bases from V and 6 bases from J, the junction contained 9 bases not matched to a gene. CDR3 protein: CASTLTSGAFNEQFF. In DNA form, the CDR3 reads TGTGCCAGCACCCTAACTAGCGGGGCTTTCAATGAGCAGTTCTTC.

The gene calls are TRBV4-1 and TRBJ1-2, with a weak D call TRBD1 (5 bases). The CDR3 runs 14 residues. Germline V gene lookup returns CDR1 MGHRA and CDR2 YSYEKL. V was shortened by 0 bases and J by 8 bases, with 13 bases between the two germline ends. This CDR3 is CASSQEVGVYGYTF. The CDR3 nucleotides read TGCGCCAGCAGCCAAGAAGTAGGGGTCTACGGCTACACCTTC.

The chain recombines TRBV7-2 with TRBJ1-3, with a tentative D call TRBD1 (5 bases). Per the germline V gene, CDR1 is SGHTA and CDR2 is FQGNSA. This CDR3 has 15 residues. With 9 bases removed from V and 3 bases from J, the gap between germline ends came to 18 bases. The CDR3 spells CARPLTSGYGNTIYF. The CDR3, as DNA: TGTGCCAGGCCCCTGACTTCAGGGTATGGAAACACCATATATTTT.